One sample yielded the 7 T cell receptor beta chains listed below, sequenced in a study of blood T cell repertoires in COVID-19. Some clones are missing from TCRdb's copy, which holds only in-frame ones; the method was immunoSEQ multiplex PCR. The sample carries 150,000 to 200,000 clones, 81% recorded once. Sample: peripheral blood. Receptors were obtained from a man between 60 and 70 years old with active or convalescent COVID-19.

The chain couples TRBV7-9 to TRBJ2-3, with TRBD2 matching 7 bases. CDR1 SEHNR and CDR2 FQNEAQ come from the germline V gene (reference sequence). V lost 5 bases to trimming and J lost 1 base; unmatched junction nucleotides: 12. The CDR3 is made up of 17 amino acids. In DNA, the CDR3 is TGTGCCAGCAGCCCTGGGGTGGGGCTAGCGGGCACAGATACGCAGTATTTT. Protein: CASSPGVGLAGTDTQYF.

The chain uses TRBV5-6 and TRBJ2-5; 9 bases map to TRBD1. The CDR3 has 15 residues. Trimming took 2 bases from V and 4 from J; bases not matched to a gene: 6. CDR1 is SGHDT, CDR2 YYEEEE, per germline. The CDR3 DNA follows: TGTGCCAGCAGCTTTAACAGGGGGCGATCAGAGACCCAGTACTTC. Protein sequence: CASSFNRGRSETQYF. Based on the CDR3 plus reference TRBV5-6 and TRBJ2-5, the full variable domain is DAGVTQSPTHLIKTRGQQVTLRCSPKSGHDTVSWYQQALGQGPQFIFQYYEEEERQRGNFPDRFSGHQFPNYSSELNVNALLLGDSALYLCASSFNRGRSETQYFGPGTRLLVL.

The chain combines TRBV7-3 with TRBJ2-3; the match to TRBD2 covers 12 bases. Trimming at V came to 5 bases and at J to 4 bases, leaving 4 bases not matched to a gene. Per germline, CDR1 SGHTA and CDR2 FQGTGA. The CDR3 loop spans 15 amino acids. CDR3 bases: TGTGCCAGCAGCCTAGCGGGGGGGCGTGCAGATACGCAGTATTTT. Translating gives CASSLAGGRADTQYF.

This chain links TRBV11-3 with TRBJ2-7, with D perhaps TRBD1 (6 bases). The length of the CDR3 is 13 residues. V was cut by 5 bases and J by 7 bases, with 15 bases left in between. Germline V gives CDR1 SGHNT, CDR2 YENEEA. CDR3 coding DNA: TGTGCCAGCAGCCGCTATACTAGGGGGGAGCAGTACTTC. Encoded protein: CASSRYTRGEQYF.

This sequence joins TRBV7-2 and TRBJ1-3; 7 nucleotides line up with TRBD1. The trim removed 1 base at V and 0 bases at J, leaving 3 bases unmatched. The CDR3 runs 16 residues. The germline V gene has CDR1 SGHTA and CDR2 FQGNSA. The CDR3 is CASSLGGQTSGNTIYF. For the CDR3, the DNA is TGTGCCAGCAGCTTAGGGGGACAGACCTCTGGAAACACCATATATTTT.

This chain connects TRBV28 to TRBJ1-2; 7 bases agree with TRBD1. CDR1 and CDR2 (germline): MDHEN, SYDVKM. This CDR3 is 14 amino acids long. V shed 6 bases and J 4 bases; nucleotides not matched to a gene: 8. This CDR3 reads CASRVAGGSYGYTF. In nucleotides, the CDR3 is TGTGCCAGCAGGGTCGCAGGGGGGAGCTATGGCTACACCTTC.

The chain links TRBV19 to TRBJ2-1, with 9 bases that match TRBD2. V lost 3 bases, J lost 6 bases, and 6 bases stayed unmatched. The CDR3 is 15 amino acids. The germline CDR1 and CDR2 sequences are LNHDA and SQIVND (reference sequence). Here the CDR3 DNA reads TGTGCCAGTAGTATGGCGGGGGGGCTGGGCAATGAGCAGTTCTTC. This translates into CASSMAGGLGNEQFF.